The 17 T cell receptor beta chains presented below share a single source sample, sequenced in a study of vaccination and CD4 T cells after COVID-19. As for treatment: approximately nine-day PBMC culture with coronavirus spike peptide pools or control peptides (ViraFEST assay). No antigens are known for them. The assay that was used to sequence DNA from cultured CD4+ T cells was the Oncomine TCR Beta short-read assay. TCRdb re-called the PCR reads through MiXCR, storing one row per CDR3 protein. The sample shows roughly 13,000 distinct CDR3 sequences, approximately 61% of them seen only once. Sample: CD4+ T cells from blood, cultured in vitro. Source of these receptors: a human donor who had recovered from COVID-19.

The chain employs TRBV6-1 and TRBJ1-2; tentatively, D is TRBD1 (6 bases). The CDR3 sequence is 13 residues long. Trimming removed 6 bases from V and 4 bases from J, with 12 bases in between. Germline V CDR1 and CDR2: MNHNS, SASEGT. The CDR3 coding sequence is TGTGCCAGCAGCCGCACAGGGACCTATGGCTACACCTTC. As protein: CASSRTGTYGYTF.

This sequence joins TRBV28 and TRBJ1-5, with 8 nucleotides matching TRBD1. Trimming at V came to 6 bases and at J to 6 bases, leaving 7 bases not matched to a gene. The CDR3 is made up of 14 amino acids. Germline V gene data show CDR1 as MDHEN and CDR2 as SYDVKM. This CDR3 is CASSPDRDAQPQHF. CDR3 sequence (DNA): TGTGCCAGCAGCCCGGACAGGGACGCTCAGCCCCAGCATTTT.

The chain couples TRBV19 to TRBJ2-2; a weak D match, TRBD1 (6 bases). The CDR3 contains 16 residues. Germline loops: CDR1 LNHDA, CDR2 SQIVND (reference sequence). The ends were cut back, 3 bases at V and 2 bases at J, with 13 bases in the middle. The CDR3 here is CASSMFGQRNTGELFF. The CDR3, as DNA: TGTGCCAGTAGTATGTTCGGACAGCGAAACACCGGGGAGCTGTTTTTT.

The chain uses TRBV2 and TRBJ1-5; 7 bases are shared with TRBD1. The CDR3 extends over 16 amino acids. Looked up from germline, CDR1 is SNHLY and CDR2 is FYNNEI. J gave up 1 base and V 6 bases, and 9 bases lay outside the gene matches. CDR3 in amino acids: CASSRQGMGSNQPQHF. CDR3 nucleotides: TGTGCCAGCAGCAGACAGGGTATGGGGAGCAATCAGCCCCAGCATTTT.

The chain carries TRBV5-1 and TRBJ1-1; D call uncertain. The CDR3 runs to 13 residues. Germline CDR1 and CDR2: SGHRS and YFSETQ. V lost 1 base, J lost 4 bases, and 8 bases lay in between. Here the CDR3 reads CASSLTTGTEAFF. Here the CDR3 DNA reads TGCGCCAGCAGCTTGACCACGGGCACTGAAGCTTTCTTT. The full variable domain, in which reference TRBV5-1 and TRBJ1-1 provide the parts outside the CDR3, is KAGVTQTPRYLIKTRGQQVTLSCSPISGHRSVSWYQQTPGQGLQFLFEYFSETQRNKGNFPGRFSGRQFSNSRSEMNVSTLELGDSALYLCASSLTTGTEAFFGQGTRLTVV.

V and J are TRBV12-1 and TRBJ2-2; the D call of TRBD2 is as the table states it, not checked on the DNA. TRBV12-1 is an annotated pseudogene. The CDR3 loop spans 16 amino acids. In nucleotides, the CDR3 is TGTGCCAGCAGCTTTCCTAGCGGGAGGGGCACCGGGGAGCTGTTTTTT. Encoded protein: CASSFPSGRGTGELFF.

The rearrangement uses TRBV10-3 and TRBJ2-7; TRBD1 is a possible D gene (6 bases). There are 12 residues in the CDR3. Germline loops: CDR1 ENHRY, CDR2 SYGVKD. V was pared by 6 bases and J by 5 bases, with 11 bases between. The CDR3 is CAISQYRDEQYF. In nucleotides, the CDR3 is TGTGCCATCAGCCAGTACAGGGACGAGCAGTACTTC.

The CDR3 protein is CASSLPSGGRGEQYF. The CDR3 DNA reads as TGTGCCAGCAGTTTACCCTCAGGAGGACGCGGGGAGCAGTACTTC. The chain employs TRBV28 and TRBJ2-7; D may be TRBD2 (5 bases). CDR3 length: 15 amino acids. Germline V gene sequence: CDR1 MDHEN, CDR2 SYDVKM. V lost 2 bases and J 7 bases, leaving 18 bases between the germline ends.

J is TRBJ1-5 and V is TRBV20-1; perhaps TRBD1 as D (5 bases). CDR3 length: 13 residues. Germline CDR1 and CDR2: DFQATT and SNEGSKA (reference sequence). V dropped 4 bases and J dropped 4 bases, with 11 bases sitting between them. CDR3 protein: CSATLTANQPQHF. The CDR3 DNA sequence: TGCAGTGCTACCCTGACAGCTAATCAGCCCCAGCATTTT.

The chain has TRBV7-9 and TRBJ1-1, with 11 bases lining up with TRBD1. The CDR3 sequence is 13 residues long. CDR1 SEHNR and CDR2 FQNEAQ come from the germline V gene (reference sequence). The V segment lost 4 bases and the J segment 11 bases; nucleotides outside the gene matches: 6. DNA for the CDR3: TGTGCCAGCAGCTCTCGGGACAGGGGGGCTGCTTTCTTT. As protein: CASSSRDRGAAFF.

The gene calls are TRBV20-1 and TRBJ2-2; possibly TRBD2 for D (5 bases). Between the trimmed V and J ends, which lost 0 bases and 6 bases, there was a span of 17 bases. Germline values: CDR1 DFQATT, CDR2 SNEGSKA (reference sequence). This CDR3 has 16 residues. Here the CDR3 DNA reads TGCAGTGCTAGAGATCTACGGTCGGGGTTCTCCGGGGAGCTGTTTTTT. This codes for CSARDLRSGFSGELFF.

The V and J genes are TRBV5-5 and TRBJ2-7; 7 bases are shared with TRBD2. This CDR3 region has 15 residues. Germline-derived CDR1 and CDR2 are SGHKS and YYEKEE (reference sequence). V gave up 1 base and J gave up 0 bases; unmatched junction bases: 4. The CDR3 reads CASSLREGSSYEQYF. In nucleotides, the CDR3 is TGTGCCAGCAGCTTGAGGGAGGGGAGCTCCTACGAGCAGTACTTC. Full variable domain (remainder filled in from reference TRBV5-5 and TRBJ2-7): DAGVTQSPTHLIKTRGQQVTLRCSPISGHKSVSWYQQVLGQGPQFIFQYYEKEERGRGNFPDRFSARQFPNYSSELNVNALLLGDSALYLCASSLREGSSYEQYFGPGTRLTVT.

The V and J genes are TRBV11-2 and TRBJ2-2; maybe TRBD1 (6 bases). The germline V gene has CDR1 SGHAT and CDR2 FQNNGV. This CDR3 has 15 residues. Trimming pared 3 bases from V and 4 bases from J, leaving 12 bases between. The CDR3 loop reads CASSFRGDGTGELFF. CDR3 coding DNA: TGTGCCAGCAGCTTCAGGGGCGACGGCACCGGGGAGCTGTTTTTT.

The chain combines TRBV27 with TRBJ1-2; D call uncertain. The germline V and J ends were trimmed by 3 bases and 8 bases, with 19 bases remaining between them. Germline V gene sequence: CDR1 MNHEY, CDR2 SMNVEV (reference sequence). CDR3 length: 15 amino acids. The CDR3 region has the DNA TGTGCCAGCAGTTTTAAGCCGGTCTCGATGGGAGGCTACACCTTC. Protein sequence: CASSFKPVSMGGYTF.

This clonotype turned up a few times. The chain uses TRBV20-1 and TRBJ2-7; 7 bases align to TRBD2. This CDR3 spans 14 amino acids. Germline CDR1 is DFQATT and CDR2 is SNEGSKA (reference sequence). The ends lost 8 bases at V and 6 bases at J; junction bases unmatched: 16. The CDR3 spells CSLHKPGLFGEQYF. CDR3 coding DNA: TGCAGTCTCCACAAACCGGGACTATTCGGCGAGCAGTACTTC.

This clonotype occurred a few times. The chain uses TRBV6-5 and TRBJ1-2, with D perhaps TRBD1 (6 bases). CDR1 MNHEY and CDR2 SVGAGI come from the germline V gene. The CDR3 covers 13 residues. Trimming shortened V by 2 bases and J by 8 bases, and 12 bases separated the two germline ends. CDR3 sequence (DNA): TGTGCCAGCAGTTACGCAACAGGGAGAGGCTACACCTTC. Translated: CASSYATGRGYTF.

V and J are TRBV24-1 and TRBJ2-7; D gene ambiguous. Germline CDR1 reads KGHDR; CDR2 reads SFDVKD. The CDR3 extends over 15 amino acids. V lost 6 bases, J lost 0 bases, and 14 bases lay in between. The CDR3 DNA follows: TGTGCCACCAGTCCCTCAGACGGATTCTCCTACGAGCAGTACTTC. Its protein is CATSPSDGFSYEQYF.